This T cell receptor (beta chain) derives from a study of T cell repertoires in ileal Crohn's disease. Overall study: Surgery for a complication: stricturing in 61%, penetrating in roughly 39%. Study results and limitations: Sorted CD8 T cells held more high-frequency clones than CD4. Every patient over 26.8% clonality showed endoscopic recurrence.

Concerning this clone itself: The antigen remains undetermined.

Each sample's TCRB immunosequencing used 450 to 550 nanograms of biopsy DNA. Profiled with immunoSEQ multiplex PCR; TCRdb holds only in-frame clones, not every one. The sample holds about 4,900 clones; about nine tenths are singletons and the top ten take more than 5%. V was shortened by 1 base and J by 5 bases, with 11 bases between the two germline ends. Germline assignment: CDR1 LGHNA and CDR2 YSLEER. The CDR3 has 14 residues. This sequence joins TRBV4-3 and TRBJ1-2; D not certain. Sequenced input: ileal tissue. The clonotype comes from an adult with Crohn's disease. The CDR3 DNA sequence: TGCGCCAGCAGCCAAGTCCCCCCCTTGTATGGCTACACCTTC. As protein: CASSQVPPLYGYTF.